This is a list of T cell receptor beta chains from one sample in a study of monozygotic twins with inflammatory bowel disease. TCRdb re-called the 5' RACE reads and gives one entry per CDR3 protein, without DNA. This listing includes 150,000 to 200,000 distinct CDR3 sequences. The sample consisted of blood. The receptor set was obtained from a human donor with ulcerative colitis or Crohn's disease, or a healthy co-twin of an affected twin (not recorded which). The CDR3 runs from the conserved cysteine through the conserved F or W.

>TRBV6-1|TRBJ2-3
CASSDAGITDTQYF
>TRBV20-1|TRBJ1-1
CSARDLLGAGDDTEAFF
>TRBV7-3|TRBJ1-6
CASSQTGRNSPLHF
>TRBV20-1|TRBJ1-2
CSARPRSANYGYTF
>TRBV11-2|TRBJ2-1
CASSLVMGLAGGPYNEQFF
>TRBV10-3|TRBJ2-5
CAISEGGPQETQYF
>TRBV18|TRBJ2-7
CASSPQTGGAYEQYF
>TRBV5-1|TRBJ2-5
CASGLSQETQYF
>TRBV20-1|TRBJ2-1
CSAARSSYNEQFF
>TRBV29-1|TRBJ1-4
CSAMTGEGEKLFF
>TRBV5-1|TRBJ1-4
CASSATDGYEKLFF
>TRBV12-3/TRBV12-4|TRBJ1-2
CASSSNSLYGYTF
>TRBV20-1|TRBJ2-7
CSATTLREQYF
>TRBV5-5|TRBJ2-3
CASSLEGSRTDTQYF
>TRBV12-3/TRBV12-4|TRBJ1-6
CASSLGVAPLHF
>TRBV3-1|TRBJ2-7
CASSQEETSGSYEQYF
>TRBV18|TRBJ2-5
CASSPPASGSQETQYF
>TRBV29-1|TRBJ2-2
CSVEVFGNTGELFF
>TRBV5-6|TRBJ2-4
CASSSLIGTGGLAKNMQYF
>TRBV7-2|TRBJ2-3
CASSLAWTSGLDTQYF
>TRBV6-2/TRBV6-3|TRBJ2-1
CASSYPRAVLAGPYNEQFF
>TRBV19|TRBJ1-3
CASSRDRSGNTIYF
>TRBV4-1|TRBJ2-7
CASSQAQGFSYEQYF
>TRBV27|TRBJ1-5
CASSSLGKGNQPQHF
>TRBV5-1|TRBJ2-7
CASSLQGDMSYEQYF
>TRBV11-2|TRBJ1-6
CASSLEPGHNSPLHF
>TRBV7-2|TRBJ2-7
CASSLEGPPHYEQYF
>TRBV5-1|TRBJ1-6
CASSLAGSYNSPLHF
>TRBV12-3/TRBV12-4|TRBJ1-2
CASSLSRLGYTF
>TRBV23-1|TRBJ2-2
CASSRWAWGNTGELFF
>TRBV14|TRBJ1-1
CASSPSPGWGQSNTEAFF
>TRBV12-3/TRBV12-4|TRBJ2-5
CASSFGSIETQYF
>TRBV6-1|TRBJ2-7
CASSVSGTATYEQYF
>TRBV10-3|TRBJ2-1
CAIRPGLADNEQFF
>TRBV7-7|TRBJ2-3
CASSQRPSLLDTQYF
>TRBV16|TRBJ1-1
CASSPTMAGNTEAFF
>TRBV27|TRBJ1-1
CASSFNRGTAEAFF
>TRBV5-5|TRBJ1-4
CASSSKSDRGKLFF
>TRBV5-1|TRBJ1-1
CASSSGDRNTEAFF
>TRBV11-2|TRBJ2-1
CASSFRGQSSYNEQFF
>TRBV18|TRBJ2-7
CASSPPISDNHEQYF
>TRBV30|TRBJ2-5
CAWGGLKTQYF
>TRBV6-5|TRBJ1-3
CASSYSRIGGFGNTIYF